A single sample is the source of the 3 T cell receptor beta chains below, sequenced in a study of shared clonotypes between healthy human individuals. Libraries were prepared by immunoSEQ multiplex PCR; TCRdb keeps only in-frame clonotypes and omits some of them. The sample holds around 530,000 clones, around 78% seen once. Sequencing was done on a sample of PBMCs. These receptors all stem from a woman aged 40 to 50 in good health. Some clones in this sample may be carry-over from other donors' samples.

This rearrangement joins TRBV12-1 to TRBJ2-4; whether TRBD2, the table's D call, matches the DNA was not checked. TRBV12-1 is annotated as a pseudogene. This CDR3 is built from 16 residues. CDR3 DNA: TGTGCCAGCAGCTTTGTAGGGACTAACCCTCTGAACATTCAGTACTTC. It specifies CASSFVGTNPLNIQYF.

A single count supports this clone. V usage is TRBV18 and J usage is TRBJ2-1; the D gene is possibly TRBD2 (6 bases). Germline CDR1 is KGHSH and CDR2 is LQKENI. The CDR3 is made up of 14 amino acids. Deletions cut 5 bases from V and 7 bases from J, with 15 bases between. CDR3 sequence (DNA): TGTGCCAGCTCAAGTACCGGGACTGTAAATGAGCAGTTCTTC. Protein sequence: CASSSTGTVNEQFF.

The rearrangement links TRBV11-3 to TRBJ2-1; 8 bases align to TRBD1. Germline V CDR1 and CDR2: SGHNT, YENEEA. The CDR3 spans 15 residues. J lost 7 bases, V lost 5 bases, and 10 bases had no gene match. The CDR3 nucleotides are TGTGCCAGCAGCGGAGGACAGGGCACGGGTAATGAGCAGTTCTTC. Protein product: CASSGGQGTGNEQFF.